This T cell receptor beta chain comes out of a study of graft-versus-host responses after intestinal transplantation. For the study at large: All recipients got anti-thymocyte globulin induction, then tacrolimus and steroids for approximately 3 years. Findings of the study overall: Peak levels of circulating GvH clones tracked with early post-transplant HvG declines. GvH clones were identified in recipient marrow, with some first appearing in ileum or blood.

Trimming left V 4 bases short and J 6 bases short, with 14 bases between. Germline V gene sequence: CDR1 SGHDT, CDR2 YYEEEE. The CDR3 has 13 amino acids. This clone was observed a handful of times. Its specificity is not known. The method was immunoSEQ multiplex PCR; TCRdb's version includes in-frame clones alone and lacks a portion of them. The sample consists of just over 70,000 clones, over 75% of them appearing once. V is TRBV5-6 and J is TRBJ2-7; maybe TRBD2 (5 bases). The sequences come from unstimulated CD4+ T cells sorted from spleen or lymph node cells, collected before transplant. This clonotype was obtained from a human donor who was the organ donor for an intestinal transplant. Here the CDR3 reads CASSRRQAGEQYV. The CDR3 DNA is TGTGCCAGCAGCCGGCGGCAGGCGGGCGAGCAGTACGTC.